A single sample is the source of the 3 T cell receptor beta chains below, sequenced in a study of vaccination effects on CD4 cells after COVID-19. The antigens these receptors bind are not known. In the ViraFEST assay, antigen-specific CD4+ clonotypes were identified by expansion after peptide-pool stimulation. Subsequent to less than twelve days of culture, CD4+ T cells were isolated. Nucleocapsid antibodies were negative in the vaccine recipients, who had never had SARS-CoV-2 infection. Repertoires were generated with immunoSEQ multiplex PCR, while TCRdb's copy carries only in-frame clones and drops some. The data contain about 73,000 clones, 65% to 75% of them singletons. Sample: CD4+ T cells from PBMCs cultured with HCoV-NL63 spike peptides, taken before COVID-19 vaccination. The receptor source for this set is a human donor who received a COVID-19 vaccine.

This clone has just one count. J is TRBJ2-2 and V is TRBV2; 12 bases map to TRBD1. CDR1 and CDR2 from the germline V gene are SNHLY and FYNNEI. CDR3 length equals 16 residues. The J segment lost 6 bases and the V segment lost 6 bases, leaving 8 bases of the junction unmatched. The CDR3 nucleotides read TGTGCCAGCAGCTCCGGGACAGGGGGCCCGTCCGGGGAGCTGTTTTTT. This translates into CASSSGTGGPSGELFF.

This clone was seen only a few times. V is TRBV28 and J is TRBJ1-1, with D hard to call. Germline CDR1 and CDR2: MDHEN and SYDVKM. V was clipped by 4 bases and J by 7 bases, with 10 bases between them. CDR3 length: 12 amino acids. The CDR3 region is CASSSPLREAFF. In DNA form, the CDR3 reads TGTGCCAGCAGTTCTCCACTTCGTGAAGCTTTCTTT.

This clone was seen only a few times. This sequence joins TRBV19 and TRBJ1-5; unclear D gene. The germline V and J ends were trimmed by 0 bases and 4 bases, with 10 bases remaining between them. Germline V CDR1 and CDR2: LNHDA, SQIVND (reference sequence). The CDR3 contains 15 residues. CDR3 bases: TGTGCCAGTAGTATAGATCGGGCAGAGAATCAGCCCCAGCATTTT. Translation: CASSIDRAENQPQHF. The full variable domain, completed using reference TRBV19 and TRBJ1-5, is DGGITQSPKYLFRKEGQNVTLSCEQNLNHDAMYWYRQDPGQGLRLIYYSQIVNDFQKGDIAEGYSVSREKKESFPLTVTSAQKNPTAFYLCASSIDRAENQPQHFGDGTRLSIL.